Sequencing of this T cell receptor beta chain was carried out in a study of beta chain features in type 1 diabetes. The CDR3 has 12 residues. CDR1 and CDR2 from the germline V gene are SQVTM and ANQGSEA. Trimming pared 5 bases from V and 0 bases from J, leaving 7 bases between. Study-wide results and caveats: Patients and controls would be equally affected if PCR favored shorter templates. When Type 1 diabetes patients were examined, their TCRB CDR3s proved moderately but significantly shorter in all four CD4+ subsets. At VDJ recombination sites, type 1 diabetes patients had fewer insertions and more deleted nucleotides.

This clone has just a few counts. Antigen unknown. Of the isolated RNA, all was reverse transcribed, and so the sequenced material was expressed TCRB transcripts. Profiling relied on immunoSEQ multiplex PCR, and the TCRdb table lists in-frame clones only, not all of them. The repertoire has 160,000 or so clones, 6.5% to 10% of them found once; the top ten carry more than 0.45%. The chain recombines TRBV29-1 with TRBJ1-2; no reliable D call. The sample was central memory CD4+ T cells from blood. This TCR was sampled from a woman aged 18-29 years with type 1 diabetes. The CDR3 is CSVLVPNYGYTF. The CDR3 DNA follows: TGCAGCGTTCTAGTTCCTAACTATGGCTACACCTTC.